This T cell receptor beta chain was sequenced for a study of T cell repertoires in cytomegalovirus infection. The study, taken as a whole, reports: The ex vivo response was dominated by HLA-C-restricted CMV-specific TCR beta clonotypes.

Via MiXCR, TCRdb re-called the reads, giving one row per CDR3 protein. The top ten clones hold 13% of a sample with about 310,000 distinct CDR3 sequences, approximately 25% of them seen once. For this clonotype: Its antigen is still unknown.

Germline CDR1 LNHDA, CDR2 SQIVND (reference sequence). With 4 bases removed from V and 3 bases from J, the gap between germline ends came to 18 bases. The length of the CDR3 is 16 residues. Sample: cultured PBMCs, taken from culture after CMV antigen stimulation. The clonotype originates from a human donor in good health (CMV status not recorded). Some clones in this sample may be carry-over from other donors' samples. V usage is TRBV19 and J usage is TRBJ1-1, with D perhaps TRBD1 (5 bases). CDR3 region: CASSTPGAFRDTEAFF. The DNA of the CDR3 is TGTGCCAGTAGTACCCCCGGGGCCTTCAGGGACACTGAAGCTTTCTTT.